This T cell receptor (beta chain) is from a study of response to subunit inactivated influenza vaccine. Overall study results and limits: Seasonal influenza vaccination, on each occasion, was suggested by the authors to recruit few new T cells.

TCRdb reanalysed the RT-PCR reads using MiXCR and keeps one entry per CDR3 protein. The sample consists of 600,000 to 700,000 distinct CDR3 sequences, 14% of them appearing once. This clonotype was detected a few times. The antigen remains undetermined. Trimming cost V 4 bases and J 5 bases, with 17 bases left between them. Germline assignment: CDR1 MDHEN and CDR2 SYDVKM. This CDR3 is 15 amino acids long. The input for sequencing was PBMCs from blood, taken less than 15 days before vaccination. This chain links TRBV28 with TRBJ2-5; possible D gene TRBD2, 5 bases. The TCR sequence derives from a man over 45 who received an inactivated influenza vaccine. CDR3 loop: CASSSHTEGMETQYF. The CDR3 DNA is TGTGCCAGCAGTTCCCACACCGAGGGCATGGAGACCCAGTACTTC.